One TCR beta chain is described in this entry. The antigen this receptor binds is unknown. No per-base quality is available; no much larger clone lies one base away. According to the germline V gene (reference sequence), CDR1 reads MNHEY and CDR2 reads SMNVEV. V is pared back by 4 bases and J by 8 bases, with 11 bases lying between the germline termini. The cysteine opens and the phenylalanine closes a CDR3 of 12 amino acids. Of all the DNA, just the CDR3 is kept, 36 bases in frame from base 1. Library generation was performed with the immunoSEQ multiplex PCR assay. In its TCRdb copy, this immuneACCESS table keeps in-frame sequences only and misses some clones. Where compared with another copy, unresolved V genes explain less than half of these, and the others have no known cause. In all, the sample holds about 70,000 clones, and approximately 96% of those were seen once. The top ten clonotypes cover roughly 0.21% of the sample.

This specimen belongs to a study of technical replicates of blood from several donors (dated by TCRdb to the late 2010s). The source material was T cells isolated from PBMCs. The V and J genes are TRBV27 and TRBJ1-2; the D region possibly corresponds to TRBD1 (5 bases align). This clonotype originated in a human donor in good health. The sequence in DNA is TGTGCCAGCAGTTATGGGGGGGACGGCTACACCTTC. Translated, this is CASSYGGDGYTF.